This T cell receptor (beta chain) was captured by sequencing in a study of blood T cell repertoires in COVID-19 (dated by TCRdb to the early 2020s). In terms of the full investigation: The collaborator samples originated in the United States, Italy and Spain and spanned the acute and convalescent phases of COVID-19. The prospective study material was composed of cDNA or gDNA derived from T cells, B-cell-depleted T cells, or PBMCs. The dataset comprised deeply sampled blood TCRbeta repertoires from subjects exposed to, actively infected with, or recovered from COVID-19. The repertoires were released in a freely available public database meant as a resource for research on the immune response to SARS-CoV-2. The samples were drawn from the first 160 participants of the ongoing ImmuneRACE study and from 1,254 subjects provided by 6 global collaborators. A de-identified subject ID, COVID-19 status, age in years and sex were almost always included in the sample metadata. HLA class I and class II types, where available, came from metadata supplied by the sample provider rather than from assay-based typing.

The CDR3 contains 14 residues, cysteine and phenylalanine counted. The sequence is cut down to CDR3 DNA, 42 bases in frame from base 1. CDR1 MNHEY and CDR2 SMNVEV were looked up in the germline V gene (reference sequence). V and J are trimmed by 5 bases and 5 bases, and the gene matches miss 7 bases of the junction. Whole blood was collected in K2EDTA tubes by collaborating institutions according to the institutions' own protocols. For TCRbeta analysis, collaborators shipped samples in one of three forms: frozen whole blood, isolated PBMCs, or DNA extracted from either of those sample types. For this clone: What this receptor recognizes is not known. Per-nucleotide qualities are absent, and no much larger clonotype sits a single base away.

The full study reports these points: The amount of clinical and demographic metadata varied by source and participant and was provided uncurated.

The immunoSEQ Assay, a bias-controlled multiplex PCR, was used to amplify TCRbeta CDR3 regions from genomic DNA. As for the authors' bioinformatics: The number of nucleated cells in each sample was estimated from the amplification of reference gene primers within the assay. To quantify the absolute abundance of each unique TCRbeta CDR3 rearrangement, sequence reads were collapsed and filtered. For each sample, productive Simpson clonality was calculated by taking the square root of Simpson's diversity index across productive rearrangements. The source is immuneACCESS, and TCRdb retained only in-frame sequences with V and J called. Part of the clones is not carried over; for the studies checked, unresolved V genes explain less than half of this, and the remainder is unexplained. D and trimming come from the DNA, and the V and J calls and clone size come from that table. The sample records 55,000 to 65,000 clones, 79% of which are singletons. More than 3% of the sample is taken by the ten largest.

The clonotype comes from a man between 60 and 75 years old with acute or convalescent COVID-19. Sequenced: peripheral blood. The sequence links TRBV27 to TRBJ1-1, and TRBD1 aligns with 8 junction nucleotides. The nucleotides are TGTGCCAGCAGTCTGACAGGGGTAGGAACTGAAGCTTTCTTT. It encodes CASSLTGVGTEAFF.